This TCR beta chain is drawn from a study of T cell responses to AZD1222 COVID-19 vaccine. Study results and limitations: Spike-specific TCR breadth and depth rose after two AZD1222 doses. There were repertoire samples only from the period after the peak T cell response. CD4 TCRs associated with vaccination spanned spike, dominating at 160-218 and 743-854. Only six AZD1222 recipients tested seropositive at baseline.

A note on this clone: Its specificity is unknown.

The CDR3 covers 13 residues. CDR1 GTSNPN and CDR2 SVGIG come from the germline V gene (reference sequence). The ends lost 3 bases at V and 8 bases at J; junction bases unmatched: 5. The table came from immunoSEQ multiplex PCR; TCRdb's copy has only in-frame clones and leaves some out. The sample includes some 130,000 clones, around nine tenths of them seen just once. This TCR was recovered from an adult in good health. The chain couples TRBV30 to TRBJ2-1; TRBD1 matches 9 bases. Sequencing was performed on peripheral blood, taken on day 0 of AZD1222 vaccination. The CDR3, as DNA: TGTGCCTGGAGGGGGACAGGGTCATATGAGCAGTTCTTC. Translation gives CAWRGTGSYEQFF.